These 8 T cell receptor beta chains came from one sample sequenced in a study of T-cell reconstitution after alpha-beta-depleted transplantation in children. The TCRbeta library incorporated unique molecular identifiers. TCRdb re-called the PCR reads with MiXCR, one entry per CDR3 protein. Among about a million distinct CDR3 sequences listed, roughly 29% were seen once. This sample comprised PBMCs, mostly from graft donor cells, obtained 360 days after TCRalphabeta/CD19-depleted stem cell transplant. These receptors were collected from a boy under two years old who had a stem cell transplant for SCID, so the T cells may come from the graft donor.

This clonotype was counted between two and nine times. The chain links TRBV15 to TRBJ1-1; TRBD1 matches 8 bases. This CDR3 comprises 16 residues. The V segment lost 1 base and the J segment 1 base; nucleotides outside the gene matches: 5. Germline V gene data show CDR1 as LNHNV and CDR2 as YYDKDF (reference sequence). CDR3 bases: TGTGCCACCAGCAGAGCAAGGACAGGGAGGAACACTGAAGCTTTCTTT. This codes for CATSRARTGRNTEAFF.

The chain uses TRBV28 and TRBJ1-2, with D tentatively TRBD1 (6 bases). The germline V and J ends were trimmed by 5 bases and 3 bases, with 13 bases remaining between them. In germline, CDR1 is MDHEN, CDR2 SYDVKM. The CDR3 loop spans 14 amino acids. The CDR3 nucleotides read TGTGCCAGCAGTCTCACAGGGCGGGACTATGGCTACACCTTC. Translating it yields CASSLTGRDYGYTF.

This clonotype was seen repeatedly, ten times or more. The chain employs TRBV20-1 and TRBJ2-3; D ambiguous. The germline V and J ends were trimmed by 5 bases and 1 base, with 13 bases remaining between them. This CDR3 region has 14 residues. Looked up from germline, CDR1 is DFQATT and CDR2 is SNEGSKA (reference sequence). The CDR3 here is CSAAPYVGTDTQYF. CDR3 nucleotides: TGCAGTGCTGCCCCATATGTGGGCACAGATACGCAGTATTTT.

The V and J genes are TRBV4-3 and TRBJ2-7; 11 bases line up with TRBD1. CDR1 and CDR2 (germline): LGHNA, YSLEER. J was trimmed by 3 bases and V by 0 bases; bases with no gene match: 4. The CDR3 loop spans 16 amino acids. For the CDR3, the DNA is TGCGCCAGCAGCCAAGATTGGGACAGGGGGTTCTACGAGCAGTACTTC. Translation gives CASSQDWDRGFYEQYF.

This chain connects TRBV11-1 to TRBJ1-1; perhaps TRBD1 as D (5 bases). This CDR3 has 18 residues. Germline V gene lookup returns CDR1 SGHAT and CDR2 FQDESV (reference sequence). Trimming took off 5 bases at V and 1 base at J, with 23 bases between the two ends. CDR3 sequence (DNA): TGTGCCAGCAGCGAAATAGTCACAGGTACAAGGAGGAACACTGAAGCTTTCTTT. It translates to CASSEIVTGTRRNTEAFF.

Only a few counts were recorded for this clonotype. The CDR3 is CASSSQGSSTDTQYF. The CDR3 DNA sequence: TGCGCCAGCAGCTCCCAGGGGTCGAGCACAGATACGCAGTATTTT. The chain carries TRBV5-1 and TRBJ2-3, with a tentative D call TRBD1 (6 bases). There are 15 residues in the CDR3. CDR1 is SGHRS, CDR2 YFSETQ, per germline. V lost 3 bases and J lost 0, with 11 bases in between.

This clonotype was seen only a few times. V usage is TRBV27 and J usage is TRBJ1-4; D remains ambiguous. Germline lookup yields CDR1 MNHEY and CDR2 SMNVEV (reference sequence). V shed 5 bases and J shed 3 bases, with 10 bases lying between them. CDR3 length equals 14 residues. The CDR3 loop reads CASSSGRSNEKLFF. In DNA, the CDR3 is TGTGCCAGCAGTAGTGGGCGGTCTAATGAAAAACTGTTTTTT.

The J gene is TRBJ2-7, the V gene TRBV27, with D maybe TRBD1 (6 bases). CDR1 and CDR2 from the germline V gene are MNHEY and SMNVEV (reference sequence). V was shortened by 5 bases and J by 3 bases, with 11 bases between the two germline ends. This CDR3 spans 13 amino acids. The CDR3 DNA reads TGTGCCAGCAGTCCGGGACACGTCTACGAGCAGTACTTC. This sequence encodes CASSPGHVYEQYF.